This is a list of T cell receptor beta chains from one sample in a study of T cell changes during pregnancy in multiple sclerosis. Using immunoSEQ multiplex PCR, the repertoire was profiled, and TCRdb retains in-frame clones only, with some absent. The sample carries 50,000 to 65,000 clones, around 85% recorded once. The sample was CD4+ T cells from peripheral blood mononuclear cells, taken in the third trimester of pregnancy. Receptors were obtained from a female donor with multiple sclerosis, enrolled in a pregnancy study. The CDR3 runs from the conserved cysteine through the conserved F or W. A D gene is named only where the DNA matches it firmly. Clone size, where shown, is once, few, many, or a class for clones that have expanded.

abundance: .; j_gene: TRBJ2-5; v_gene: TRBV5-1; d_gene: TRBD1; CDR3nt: TGCGCCAGCAGTCCCACGTACACACAGGGGACAAGAGTCACCCAGTACTTC; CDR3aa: CASSPTYTQGTRVTQYF
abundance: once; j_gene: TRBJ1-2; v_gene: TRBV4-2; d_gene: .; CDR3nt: TGTGCCAGCAGCCTTCGGACGGACACTAACTATGGCTACACCTTC; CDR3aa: CASSLRTDTNYGYTF
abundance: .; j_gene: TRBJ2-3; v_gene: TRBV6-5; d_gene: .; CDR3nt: TGTGCCAGCCACGGATTGACTAGTCCCACAGATACGCAGTATTTT; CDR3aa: CASHGLTSPTDTQYF
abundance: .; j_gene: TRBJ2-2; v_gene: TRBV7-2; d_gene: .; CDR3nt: TGTGCCAGCAGCTTAGACCGCGCCGGGGAGCTGTTTTTT; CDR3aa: CASSLDRAGELFF
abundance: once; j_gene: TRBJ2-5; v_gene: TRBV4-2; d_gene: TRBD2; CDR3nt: TGTGCCAGCAGCCAAGATGGGCCGGGGACTAGCGGGGGAGGCCAAGAGACCCAGTACTTC; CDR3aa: CASSQDGPGTSGGGQETQYF
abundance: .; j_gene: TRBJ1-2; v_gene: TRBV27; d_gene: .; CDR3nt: TGTGCCAGCAGAAATAGTCGTCCAGGGGTCCCTAACTATGGCTACACCTTC; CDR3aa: CASRNSRPGVPNYGYTF
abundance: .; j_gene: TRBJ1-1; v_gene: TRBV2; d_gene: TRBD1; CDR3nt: TGTGCCAGCTTTAGAGGAGGGACAGGGGGAACTGAAGCTTTCTTT; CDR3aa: CASFRGGTGGTEAFF
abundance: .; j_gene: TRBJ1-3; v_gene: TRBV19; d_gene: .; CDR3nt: TGTGCCAGTAGTAAAGGGAGGGGCTCTGGAAACACCATATATTTT; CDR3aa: CASSKGRGSGNTIYF
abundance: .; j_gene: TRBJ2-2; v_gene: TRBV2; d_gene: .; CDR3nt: TGTGCCAGCAGGCTAGTTATCACCGGGGAGCTGTTTTTT; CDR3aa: CASRLVITGELFF
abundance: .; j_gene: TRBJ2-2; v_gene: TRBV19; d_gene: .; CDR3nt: TGTGCCAGTAGTCCGGGGGAGACAGGGACCAACACCTGGGAGCTGTTTTTT; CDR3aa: CASSPGETGTNTWELFF
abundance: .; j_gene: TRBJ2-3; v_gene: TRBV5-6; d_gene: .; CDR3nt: TGTGCCAGCAGCTTGATGGGGTCGGGGAGTGATACGCAGTATTTT; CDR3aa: CASSLMGSGSDTQYF
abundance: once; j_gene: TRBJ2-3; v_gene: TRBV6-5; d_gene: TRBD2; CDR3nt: TGTGCCAGCAGGGCCGGGGGGGCCCGAAATACGCAGTATTTT; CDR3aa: CASRAGGARNTQYF
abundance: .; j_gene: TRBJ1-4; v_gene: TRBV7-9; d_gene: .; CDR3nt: TGTGCCAGCAGCTCATCGGGTGAAAAACTGTTTTTT; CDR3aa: CASSSSGEKLFF
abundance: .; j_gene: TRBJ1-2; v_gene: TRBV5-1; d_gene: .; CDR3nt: TGCGCCAGCAGCTTGGATGGGGGGGCGGATGGCTACACCTTC; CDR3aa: CASSLDGGADGYTF
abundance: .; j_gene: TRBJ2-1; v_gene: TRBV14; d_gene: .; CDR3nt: TGTGCCAGCAGCGCTCTCGACAGACTTAACTACAATGAGCAGTTCTTC; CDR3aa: CASSALDRLNYNEQFF
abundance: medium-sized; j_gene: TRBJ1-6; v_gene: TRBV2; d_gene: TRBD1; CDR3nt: TGTGCCAGCAGTGAATTAGGGACAGGGGATAATTCACCCCTCCACTTT; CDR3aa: CASSELGTGDNSPLHF
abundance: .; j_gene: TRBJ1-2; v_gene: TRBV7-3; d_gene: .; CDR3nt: TGTGCCAGCAGTCCTAGGGGGGGGGCTAACTATGGCTACACCTTC; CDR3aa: CASSPRGGANYGYTF
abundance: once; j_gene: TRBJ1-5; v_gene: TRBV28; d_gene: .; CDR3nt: TGTGCCAGCACCTCAAGGGGACAGCCCCAGCATTTT; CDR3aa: CASTSRGQPQHF
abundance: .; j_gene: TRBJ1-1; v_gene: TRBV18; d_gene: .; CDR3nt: TGTGCCAGCTCACCAGATTCGACAGCCGAAGCTTTCTTT; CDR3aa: CASSPDSTAEAFF
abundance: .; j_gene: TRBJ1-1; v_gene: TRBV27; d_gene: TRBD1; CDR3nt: TGTGCCAGCAGTTCCCGGACAGGGATGAACACTGAAGCTTTCTTT; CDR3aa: CASSSRTGMNTEAFF
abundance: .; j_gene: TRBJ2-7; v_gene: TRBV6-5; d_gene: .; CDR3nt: TGTGCCAGCAGACAACACTACGAGCAGTACTTC; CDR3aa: CASRQHYEQYF
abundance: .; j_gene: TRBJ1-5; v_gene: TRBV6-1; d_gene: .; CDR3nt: TGTGCCAGCAGTGAAGCTATCGGGGGTTTGTTTGGGATCAATAGGCAGCCCCAGCATTTT; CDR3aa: CASSEAIGGLFGINRQPQHF
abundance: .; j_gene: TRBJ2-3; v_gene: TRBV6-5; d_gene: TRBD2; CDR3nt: TGTGCCAGCAGTCCTAGCGGGGCGAACACAGATACGCAGTATTTT; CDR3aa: CASSPSGANTDTQYF
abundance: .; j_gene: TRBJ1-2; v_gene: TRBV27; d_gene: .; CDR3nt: TGTGCCAGCAGTCTACAGCCTAACTATGGCTACACCTTC; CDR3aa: CASSLQPNYGYTF
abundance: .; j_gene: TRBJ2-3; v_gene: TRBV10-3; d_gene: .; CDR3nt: TGTGCCATCAGTGAGTCGGTGGGGTTGGAGGCGGATACGCAGTATTTT; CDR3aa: CAISESVGLEADTQYF
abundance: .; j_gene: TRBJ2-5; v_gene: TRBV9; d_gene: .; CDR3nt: TGTGCCAGCAGCGTTTCCACAGGGATGGGAGAGACCCAGTACTTC; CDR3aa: CASSVSTGMGETQYF
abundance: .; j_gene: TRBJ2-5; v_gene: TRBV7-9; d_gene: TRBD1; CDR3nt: TGTGCCAGCAGTACTCCAGGGGGCGGGGAGACCCAGTACTTC; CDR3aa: CASSTPGGGETQYF